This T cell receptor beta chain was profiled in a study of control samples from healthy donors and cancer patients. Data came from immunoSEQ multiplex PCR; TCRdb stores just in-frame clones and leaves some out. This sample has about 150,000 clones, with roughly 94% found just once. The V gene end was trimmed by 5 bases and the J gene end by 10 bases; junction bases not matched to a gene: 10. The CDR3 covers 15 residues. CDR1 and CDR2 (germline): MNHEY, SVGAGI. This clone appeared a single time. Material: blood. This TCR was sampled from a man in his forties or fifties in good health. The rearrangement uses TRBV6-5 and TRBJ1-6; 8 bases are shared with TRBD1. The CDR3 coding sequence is TGTGCCAGCAGTACCCGGACAGGGACGGGATCACCCCTCCACTTT. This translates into CASSTRTGTGSPLHF.